The present entry profiles one T cell receptor (beta chain) with its context. Antigen specificity is unknown. At the DNA level, this CDR3 is encoded by other sequences in the same sample as well. Trimming shortened V by 4 bases and J by 5 bases, and 9 bases separated the two germline ends. The germline CDR1 and CDR2 sequences are SGHNT and YYREEE (reference sequence). CDR3 length equals 13 residues. The source of the sample is a study of OX40 agonist ivuxolimab in advanced cancers. Study summary: Ivuxolimab, an agonist antibody against OX40 (CD134), was given to patients. Overall study findings and caveats: With doses of 0.1-3.0 mg/kg, partial responders showed among the lowest clonal expansion.

Assay used: immunoSEQ multiplex PCR; TCRdb lists only in-frame clones, some missing. The data contain under 15,000 clones, around 76% of them singletons. The rearrangement links TRBV5-4 to TRBJ2-2; D tentatively fits TRBD1 or TRBD2 (6 bases each). This receptor was identified in an adult with an advanced solid tumor such as melanoma, head and neck, liver or kidney cancer. Sequencing used CD4+ or CD8+ T cells sorted from blood, obtained in a trial of the OX40 agonist ivuxolimab. The DNA for the CDR3 is TGTGCCAGCAGCAGGGGGGAGACCGGGGAGCTGTTTTTT. Residues: CASSRGETGELFF.